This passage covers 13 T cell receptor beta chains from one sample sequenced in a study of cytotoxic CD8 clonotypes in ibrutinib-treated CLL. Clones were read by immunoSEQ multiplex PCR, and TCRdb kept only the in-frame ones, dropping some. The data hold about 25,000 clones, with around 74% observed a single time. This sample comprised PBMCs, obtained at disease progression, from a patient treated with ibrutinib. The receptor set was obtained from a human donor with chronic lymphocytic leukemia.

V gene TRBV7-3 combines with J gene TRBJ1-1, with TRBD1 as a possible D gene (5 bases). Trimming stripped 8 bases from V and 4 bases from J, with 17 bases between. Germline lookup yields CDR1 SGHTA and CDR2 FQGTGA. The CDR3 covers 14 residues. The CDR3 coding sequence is TGTGCCAGCGCCAGGGTTGCGGGTGTCACTGAAGCTTTCTTT. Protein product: CASARVAGVTEAFF.

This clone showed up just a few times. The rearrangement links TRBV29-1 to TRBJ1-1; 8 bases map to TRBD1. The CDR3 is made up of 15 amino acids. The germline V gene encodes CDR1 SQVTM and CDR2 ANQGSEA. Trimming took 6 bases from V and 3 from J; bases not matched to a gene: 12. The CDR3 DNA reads TGCAGCGTCTCAGGGGGCCCAAAAGGAGACACTGAAGCTTTCTTT. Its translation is CSVSGGPKGDTEAFF. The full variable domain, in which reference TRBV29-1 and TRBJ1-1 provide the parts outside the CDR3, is SAVISQKPSRDICQRGTSLTIQCQVDSQVTMMFWYRQQPGQSLTLIATANQGSEATYESGFVIDKFPISRPNLTFSTLTVSNMSPEDSSIYLCSVSGGPKGDTEAFFGQGTRLTVV.

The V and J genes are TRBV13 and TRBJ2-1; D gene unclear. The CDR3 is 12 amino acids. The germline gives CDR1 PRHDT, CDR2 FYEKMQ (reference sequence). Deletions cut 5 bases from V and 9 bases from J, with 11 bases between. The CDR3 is CASSKGNGEQFF. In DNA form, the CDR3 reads TGTGCCAGCAGCAAAGGGAATGGTGAGCAGTTCTTC.

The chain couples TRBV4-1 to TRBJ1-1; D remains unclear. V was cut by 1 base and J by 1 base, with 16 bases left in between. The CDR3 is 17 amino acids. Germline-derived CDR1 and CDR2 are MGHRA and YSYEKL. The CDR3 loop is CASSQALLSQKNTEAFF. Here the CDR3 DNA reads TGCGCCAGCAGCCAAGCTCTTCTAAGTCAGAAGAACACTGAAGCTTTCTTT.

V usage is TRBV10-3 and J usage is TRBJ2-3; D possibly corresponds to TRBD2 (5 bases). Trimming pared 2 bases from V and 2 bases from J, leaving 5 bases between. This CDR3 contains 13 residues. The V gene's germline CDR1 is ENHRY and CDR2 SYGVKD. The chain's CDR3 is CAISEGLTDTQYF. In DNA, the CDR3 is TGTGCCATCAGTGAGGGACTCACAGATACGCAGTATTTT.

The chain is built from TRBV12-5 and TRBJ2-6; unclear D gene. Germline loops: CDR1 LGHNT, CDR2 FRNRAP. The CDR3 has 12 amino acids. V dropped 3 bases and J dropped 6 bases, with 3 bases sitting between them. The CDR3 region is CASGLEANVLTF. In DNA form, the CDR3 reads TGTGCTAGTGGTTTAGAGGCCAACGTCCTGACTTTC.

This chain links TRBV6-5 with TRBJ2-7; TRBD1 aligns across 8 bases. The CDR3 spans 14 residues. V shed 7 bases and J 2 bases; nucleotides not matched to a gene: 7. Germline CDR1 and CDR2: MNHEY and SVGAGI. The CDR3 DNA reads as TGTGCCAGCACTCCGGGGACAGGTACCTACGAGCAGTACTTC. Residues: CASTPGTGTYEQYF.

The CDR3 DNA follows: TGTGCCAGCAGTTCCCGGGACAGGTCCTACGAGCAGTACTTC. Amino acids: CASSSRDRSYEQYF. The chain links TRBV6-6 to TRBJ2-7, with TRBD1 matching over 8 bases. V was pared by 4 bases and J by 1 base, with 3 bases of the junction left unmatched. CDR3 length: 14 residues. Germline CDR1 MNHNY, CDR2 SVGAGI (reference sequence).

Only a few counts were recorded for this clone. Here the CDR3 reads CASSGQYSYGYTF. In DNA, the CDR3 is TGCGCCAGCAGTGGGCAGTACTCGTATGGCTACACCTTC. V usage is TRBV10-2 and J usage is TRBJ1-2, with D uncertain. Germline values: CDR1 WSHSY, CDR2 SAAADI. CDR3 length: 13 residues. V was cut by 4 bases and J by 5 bases, with 11 bases left in between.

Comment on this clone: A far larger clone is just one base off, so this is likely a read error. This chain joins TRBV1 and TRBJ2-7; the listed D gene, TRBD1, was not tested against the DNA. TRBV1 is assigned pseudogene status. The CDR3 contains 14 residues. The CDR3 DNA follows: TGCACCAGCAGCCAAGATAACAGGGACTACGAGCAGTACTTC. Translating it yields CTSSQDNRDYEQYF.

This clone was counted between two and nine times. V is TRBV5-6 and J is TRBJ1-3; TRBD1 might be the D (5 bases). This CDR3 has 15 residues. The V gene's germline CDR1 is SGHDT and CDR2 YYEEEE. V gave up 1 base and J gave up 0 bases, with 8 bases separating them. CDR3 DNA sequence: TGTGCCAGCAGCTTGAGGGGTTCCTCTGGAAACACCATATATTTT. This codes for CASSLRGSSGNTIYF.

For the CDR3, the DNA is TGTGCCAGCACCGGAGGGATGAACACTGAAGCTTTCTTT. Residues: CASTGGMNTEAFF. This sequence joins TRBV14 and TRBJ1-1; D is uncertain. Germline V gene lookup returns CDR1 SGHDN and CDR2 FVKESK. This CDR3 has 13 amino acids. V dropped 7 bases and J dropped 0 bases, with 9 bases sitting between them.

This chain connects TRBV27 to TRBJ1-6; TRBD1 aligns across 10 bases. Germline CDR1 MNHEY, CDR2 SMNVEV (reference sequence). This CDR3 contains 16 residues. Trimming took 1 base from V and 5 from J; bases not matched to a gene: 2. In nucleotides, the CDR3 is TGTGCCAGCAGTTTATGGGGGACAGGGGATAATTCACCCCTCCACTTT. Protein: CASSLWGTGDNSPLHF.